These 8 T cell receptor beta chains were all obtained from the same sample, sequenced in a study of regulatory T cells in long-lasting Graves disease. Noted time point: persistent/refractory GD, antithyroid drugs over 5 years with positive TRAb. Preparation of the TCR library used RNA extracted from PBMCs. Arm-PCR of CDR3 regions with iRepertoire HTBI primers generated TCR beta libraries. TCRdb itself ran the multiplex PCR reads through MiXCR, one entry per CDR3 protein. There are around 460,000 distinct CDR3 sequences in the sample; approximately 22% occur only once, and over 10% lies in the top ten. This specimen consisted of peripheral blood mononuclear cells (PBMCs), obtained when the disease was refractory, from a patient treated with antithyroid drugs. Receptor source: a female donor with Graves disease.

This clonotype was observed a few times. V usage is TRBV9 and J usage is TRBJ1-1, with D perhaps TRBD1 (5 bases). Trimming cost V 3 bases and J 5 bases, with 17 bases left between them. Germline V gene lookup returns CDR1 SGDLS and CDR2 YYNGEE. The length of the CDR3 is 15 residues. This chain's CDR3 is CASSGIKGSKTEAFF. The DNA of the CDR3 is TGTGCCAGCAGCGGGATAAAGGGGTCGAAAACTGAAGCTTTCTTT.

Many counts were recorded for this clonotype. The junction departs from the called germline gene at one end, perhaps through a read error. V usage is TRBV5-1 and J usage is TRBJ2-7; perhaps TRBD2 as D (5 bases). Germline V gene sequence: CDR1 SGHRS, CDR2 YFSETQ. The CDR3 is made up of 13 amino acids. CDR3 in DNA: TGTGCCAGCAGCCCCACCGAGGGCTACGAGCAGTACTTC. Amino acid sequence: CASSPTEGYEQYF.

Concerning this clonotype itself: This may stem from a read error, because a much larger clone lies one nucleotide away. The genes are TRBV2 and TRBJ1-6, with D possibly TRBD1 on 5 matching bases. The J call may be faulty, since TRBJ1-1 better matches the DNA end. Germline-derived CDR1 and CDR2 are SNHLY and FYNNEI. The CDR3 has 13 residues. The CDR3 DNA reads as TGTGCCAGCGGCGGGACGGGCGGTTTGGGGGCTTTCTTT. This gives the protein CASGGTGGLGAFF.

The genes are TRBV15 and TRBJ1-5; D remains unclear. CDR1 LNHNV and CDR2 YYDKDF come from the germline V gene (reference sequence). With 0 bases removed from V and 7 bases from J, the gap between germline ends came to 10 bases. The CDR3 runs to 14 residues. The CDR3 sequence is CATSRDQGLQPQHF. The CDR3 coding sequence is TGTGCCACCAGCAGAGATCAAGGATTACAGCCCCAGCATTTT.

This clonotype has at least ten counts. The gene calls are TRBV28 and TRBJ1-4, with D uncertain. From germline, CDR1 is MDHEN and CDR2 SYDVKM. V was cut by 6 bases and J by 5 bases, with 16 bases left in between. The CDR3 loop spans 15 amino acids. The CDR3 loop is CASSRHLTQNEKLFF. The CDR3 DNA reads TGTGCCAGCAGCCGACACCTCACCCAGAATGAAAAACTGTTTTTT.

This clonotype occurred many times. V is TRBV7-2 and J is TRBJ1-6; D uncertain. The CDR3 is 13 residues long. Trimming took 4 bases from V and 8 from J, leaving 9 bases between them. The germline V gene encodes CDR1 SGHTA and CDR2 FQGNSA. CDR3 protein: CASSYRIDSPLHF. CDR3 nucleotide sequence: TGTGCCAGCAGCTATCGTATTGATTCACCCCTCCACTTT.

The V call is TRBV7-2, the J call TRBJ1-2, with TRBD1 as a possible D gene (6 bases). Trimming cost V 1 base and J 8 bases, with 20 bases left between them. The CDR3 spans 16 residues. Germline V gene sequence: CDR1 SGHTA, CDR2 FQGNSA. The chain's CDR3 is CASSLVRGGEGKGYTF. CDR3 nucleotides: TGTGCCAGCAGCTTAGTGAGGGGGGGTGAGGGGAAAGGCTACACCTTC.

The genes are TRBV19 and TRBJ1-2; D not resolved. Germline V gene sequence: CDR1 LNHDA, CDR2 SQIVND (reference sequence). CDR3 length equals 15 residues. V was pared by 3 bases and J by 4 bases, with 15 bases between. This chain's CDR3 is CASSIGIGQSYGYTF. In DNA form, the CDR3 reads TGTGCCAGTAGTATTGGAATAGGCCAAAGCTATGGCTACACCTTC.